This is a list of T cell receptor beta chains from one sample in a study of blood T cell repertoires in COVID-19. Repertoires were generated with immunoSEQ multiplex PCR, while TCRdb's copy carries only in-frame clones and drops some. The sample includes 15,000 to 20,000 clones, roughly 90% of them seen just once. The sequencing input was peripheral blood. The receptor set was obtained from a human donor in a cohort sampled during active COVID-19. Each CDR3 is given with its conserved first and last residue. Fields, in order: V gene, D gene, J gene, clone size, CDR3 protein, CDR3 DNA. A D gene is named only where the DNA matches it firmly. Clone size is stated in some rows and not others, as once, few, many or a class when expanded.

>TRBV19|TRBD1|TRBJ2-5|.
CASSPGQGKTQYF
TGTGCCAGTAGTCCGGGACAGGGGAAGACCCAGTACTTC
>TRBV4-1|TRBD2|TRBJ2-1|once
CASSQDQEAGKRGEQFF
TGCGCCAGCAGCCAAGATCAAGAAGCGGGAAAGAGGGGAGAGCAGTTCTTC
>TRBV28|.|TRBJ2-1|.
CASRQDSYNEQFF
TGTGCCAGCAGGCAGGACTCCTACAATGAGCAGTTCTTC
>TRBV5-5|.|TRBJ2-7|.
CASSLGTEEQYF
TGTGCCAGCAGCTTAGGAACAGAGGAGCAGTACTTC
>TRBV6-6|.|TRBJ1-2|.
CASSYFPGRNGYTF
TGTGCCAGCAGTTACTTTCCAGGGAGGAATGGCTACACCTTC
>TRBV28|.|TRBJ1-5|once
CASGTATGFNQPQHF
TGTGCCAGCGGGACCGCGACAGGCTTCAATCAGCCCCAGCATTTT
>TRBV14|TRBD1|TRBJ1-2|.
CASSFRQGGINGYTF
TGTGCCAGCAGCTTTCGACAGGGGGGGATTAATGGCTACACCTTC
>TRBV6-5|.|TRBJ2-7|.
CASSRTRHYEQYF
TGTGCCAGCAGTCGGACAAGGCACTACGAGCAGTACTTC
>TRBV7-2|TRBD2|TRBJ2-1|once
CASRRTSGGNEQFF
TGTGCCAGCAGACGGACTAGCGGAGGCAATGAGCAGTTCTTC
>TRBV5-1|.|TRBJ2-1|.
CASSGGAGSYNEQFF
TGCGCCAGCAGCGGGGGAGCGGGCTCCTACAATGAGCAGTTCTTC
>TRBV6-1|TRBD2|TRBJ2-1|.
CASSEGGRAYNEQFF
TGTGCCAGCAGTGAAGGCGGGAGGGCCTACAATGAGCAGTTCTTC
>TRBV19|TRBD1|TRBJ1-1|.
CASRPRGITEAFF
TGTGCCAGTAGGCCCAGGGGGATCACTGAAGCTTTCTTT
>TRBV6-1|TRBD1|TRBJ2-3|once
CASSDRQGASDTQYF
TGTGCCAGCAGTGATAGGCAGGGGGCGAGTGATACGCAGTATTTT
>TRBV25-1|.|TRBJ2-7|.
CASSEYAGPSYEQYF
TGTGCCAGCAGTGAATATGCGGGACCCTCCTACGAGCAGTACTTC
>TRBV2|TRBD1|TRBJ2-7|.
CASSGDSYEQYF
TGTGCCAGCAGTGGGGACAGTTACGAGCAGTACTTC
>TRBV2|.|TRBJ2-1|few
CASTGHGEQFF
TGTGCCAGCACGGGACACGGCGAGCAGTTCTTC
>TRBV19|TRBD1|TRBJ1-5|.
CASSMRGTGDQPQHF
TGTGCCAGTAGTATGAGGGGGACAGGTGATCAGCCCCAGCATTTT
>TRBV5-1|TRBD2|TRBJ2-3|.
CASSLTVKAGGDTQYF
TGCGCCAGCAGCTTGACTGTCAAAGCGGGGGGAGATACGCAGTATTTT
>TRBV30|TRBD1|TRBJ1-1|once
CACTGAIGTEAFF
TGTGCCTGCACAGGGGCGATTGGCACTGAAGCTTTCTTT
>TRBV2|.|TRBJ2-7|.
CASSGQTSYEQYF
TGTGCCAGCAGTGGACAGACATCCTACGAGCAGTACTTC
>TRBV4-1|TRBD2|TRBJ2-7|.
CASSQSGGGPGTLYEQYF
TGCGCCAGCAGCCAATCTGGGGGGGGTCCCGGGACCCTCTACGAGCAGTACTTC
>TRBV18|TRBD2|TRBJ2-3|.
CASSTLAGRRDTQYF
TGTGCCAGCTCAACGCTAGCGGGCCGGCGTGATACGCAGTATTTT
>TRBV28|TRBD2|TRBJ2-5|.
CASRPRAAGSKETQYF
TGTGCCAGCCGCCCGCGGGCAGCGGGAAGTAAAGAGACCCAGTACTTC
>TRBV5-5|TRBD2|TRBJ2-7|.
CASSLSGTSSYEQYF
TGTGCCAGCAGCTTATCCGGGACTAGCTCCTACGAGCAGTACTTC
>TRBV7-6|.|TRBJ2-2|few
CASSSARQGNTGELFF
TGTGCCAGCAGCTCAGCGAGGCAGGGGAACACCGGGGAGCTGTTTTTT
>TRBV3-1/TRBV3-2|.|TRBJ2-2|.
CASSQDLRTRTGELFF
TGTGCCAGCAGCCAAGACCTCAGGACACGAACCGGGGAGCTGTTTTTT